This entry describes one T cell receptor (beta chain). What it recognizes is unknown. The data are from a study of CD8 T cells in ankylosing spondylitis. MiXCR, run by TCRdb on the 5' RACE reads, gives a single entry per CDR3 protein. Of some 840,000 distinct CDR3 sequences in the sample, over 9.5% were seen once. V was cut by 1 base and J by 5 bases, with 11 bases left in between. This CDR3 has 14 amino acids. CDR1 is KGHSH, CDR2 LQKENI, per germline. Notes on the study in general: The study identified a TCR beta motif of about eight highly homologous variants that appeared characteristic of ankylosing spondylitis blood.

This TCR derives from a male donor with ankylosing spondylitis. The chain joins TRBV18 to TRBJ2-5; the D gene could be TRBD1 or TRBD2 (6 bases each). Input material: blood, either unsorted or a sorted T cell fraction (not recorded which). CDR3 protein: CASSPQRGLETQYF. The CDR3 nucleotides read TGTGCCAGCTCACCACAACGGGGGCTGGAGACCCAGTACTTC.